This T cell receptor (beta chain) was documented in a study of T cells in narcolepsy. Study observations and caveats: Healthy controls reportedly lacked the autoreactive clonotypes serially found in patients' blood. Comparing one patient's CSF and blood CD4+ clonotypes highlighted HCRT- and TRIB2-specific autoreactive clonotypes.

Here immunoSEQ multiplex PCR was the method, and the copy in TCRdb shows in-frame clones only, minus some. The sample includes around 15,000 clones, about 85% of them seen just once. For this clone: Its antigen is undetermined.

The CDR3 loop spans 14 amino acids. J lost 0 bases, V lost 3 bases, and 1 base had no gene match. CDR1 and CDR2 from the germline V gene are SGHVS and FNYEAQ. This clonotype was obtained from a human donor in good health. Sample: memory (CD45RA-) CD4+ T cells from blood. The J gene is TRBJ2-7, the V gene TRBV7-6; 8 nucleotides agree with TRBD1. In DNA form, the CDR3 reads TGTGCCAGCAGCTTGGACAGGGTCTCCTACGAGCAGTACTTC. The encoded protein is CASSLDRVSYEQYF.